The 20 T cell receptor beta chains below all came from one sample that was sequenced in a study of blood T cell repertoires in COVID-19. Clones were sequenced by immunoSEQ multiplex PCR, and TCRdb holds only the in-frame ones, with some missing. The sample holds about 75,000 clones, around 90% seen once. The source material was peripheral blood. These receptors all stem from a human donor in a cohort sampled during active COVID-19.

Only one count was recorded for this clone. The gene calls are TRBV29-1 and TRBJ2-7, with D maybe TRBD2 (5 bases). Germline CDR1 SQVTM, CDR2 ANQGSEA. This CDR3 has 15 residues. V was shortened by 3 bases and J by 1 base, with 16 bases between the two germline ends. CDR3 nucleotide sequence: TGCAGCGTTGACTGTGGGAGAAAGATATCCTACGAGCAGTACTTC. It yields the protein CSVDCGRKISYEQYF.

The chain links TRBV5-1 to TRBJ2-1, with unresolved D. The V end lost 4 bases, the J end lost 5 bases, and 19 bases lay between the germline ends. The CDR3 sequence is 16 residues long. CDR1 and CDR2 (germline): SGHRS, YFSETQ. CDR3 in amino acids: CASSRSPVGVDNEQFF. CDR3 DNA: TGCGCCAGCAGCCGGTCCCCAGTGGGCGTCGACAATGAGCAGTTCTTC.

This chain connects TRBV20-1 to TRBJ1-5; D remains ambiguous. Germline CDR1 reads DFQATT; CDR2 reads SNEGSKA (reference sequence). V was trimmed by 3 bases and J by 6 bases, leaving 12 bases between them. CDR3 length: 13 amino acids. The CDR3 coding sequence is TGCAGTGCTAGTGCTCCCGGCGGTCAGCCCCAGCATTTT. It specifies CSASAPGGQPQHF.

V is TRBV7-9 and J is TRBJ2-1; maybe TRBD1 (5 bases). This CDR3 spans 15 amino acids. Germline assignment: CDR1 SEHNR and CDR2 FQNEAQ (reference sequence). The germline V and J ends were trimmed by 5 bases and 0 bases, with 11 bases remaining between them. The CDR3 loop reads CASSPRDSSYNEQFF. CDR3 nucleotides: TGTGCCAGCAGCCCCAGGGATAGCTCCTACAATGAGCAGTTCTTC.

This rearrangement joins TRBV6-5 to TRBJ1-1; 8 bases map to TRBD1. With V trimmed by 6 bases and J by 3 bases, 9 bases remained unmatched. Germline V lookup: CDR1 MNHEY, CDR2 SVGAGI. This CDR3 has 15 residues. This chain's CDR3 is CASRPLDRGHTEAFF. CDR3 in DNA: TGTGCCAGCAGGCCGCTAGACAGGGGCCACACTGAAGCTTTCTTT.

The chain employs TRBV28 and TRBJ2-7; D is ambiguous. CDR1 is MDHEN, CDR2 SYDVKM, per germline. With 4 bases removed from V and 5 bases from J, the gap between germline ends came to 18 bases. The CDR3 is 15 residues long. CDR3 sequence reads: CASSSGQVSKNEQYF. The CDR3 coding sequence is TGTGCCAGCAGTTCAGGTCAGGTTTCTAAGAACGAGCAGTACTTC.

The chain couples TRBV27 to TRBJ2-1, with a possible D match to TRBD1 (5 bases). V was trimmed by 5 bases and J by 7 bases, leaving 12 bases between them. Germline assignment: CDR1 MNHEY and CDR2 SMNVEV (reference sequence). The CDR3 has 13 amino acids. CDR3 in amino acids: CASSPFRVNEQFF. The CDR3 DNA is TGTGCCAGCAGTCCGTTCAGGGTAAATGAGCAGTTCTTC.

The V call is TRBV27, the J call TRBJ1-1; perhaps TRBD1 as D (5 bases). Germline CDR1 is MNHEY and CDR2 is SMNVEV (reference sequence). Trimming took off 8 bases at V and 3 bases at J, with 10 bases between the two ends. The CDR3 contains 12 residues. CDR3 loop: CASSRGDTEAFF. The CDR3 bases are TGTGCCAGCTCCCGGGGGGACACTGAAGCTTTCTTT.

The rearrangement joins TRBV18 to TRBJ1-6, with D possibly TRBD1 on 5 matching bases. The germline V gene encodes CDR1 KGHSH and CDR2 LQKENI. This CDR3 spans 15 amino acids. Trimming removed 6 bases from V and 12 bases from J, with 21 bases in between. The CDR3 sequence: CASSPVDINQGPLHF. Here the CDR3 DNA reads TGTGCCAGCTCGCCAGTCGACATTAACCAGGGACCCCTCCACTTT.

This clone was recorded only once. The chain carries TRBV4-1 and TRBJ2-5; 8 bases align to TRBD1. Looked up from germline, CDR1 is MGHRA and CDR2 is YSYEKL. The V and J ends lost 2 bases and 2 bases, in that order; junction bases with no gene match: 7. The CDR3 is 16 amino acids. CDR3 nucleotide sequence: TGCGCCAGCAGCCAACAGGGGGCGTTATATCAAGAGACCCAGTACTTC. Amino acid sequence: CASSQQGALYQETQYF.

This chain joins TRBV3-1 (or the pseudogene TRBV3-2) and TRBJ1-4; 9 bases are shared with TRBD1. The CDR3 is made up of 14 amino acids. V gave up 3 bases and J gave up 6 bases; unmatched junction bases: 2. The V gene's germline CDR1 is LGHDT and CDR2 YNNKEL (reference sequence). DNA of the CDR3: TGTGCCAGCAGCCACCGGGACAGGGATGAAAAACTGTTTTTT. Protein product: CASSHRDRDEKLFF.

This chain links TRBV29-1 with TRBJ2-1; 7 bases fit TRBD1. CDR3 length equals 15 residues. The ends lost 0 bases at V and 2 bases at J; junction bases unmatched: 4. Looked up from germline, CDR1 is SQVTM and CDR2 is ANQGSEA. In DNA form, the CDR3 reads TGCAGCGTTGAAGACGACAGGGCCCCCTACAATGAGCAGTTCTTC. Protein: CSVEDDRAPYNEQFF.

The V call is TRBV28, the J call TRBJ1-5; maybe TRBD1 (5 bases). The CDR3 totals 15 residues. CDR1 is MDHEN, CDR2 SYDVKM, per germline. V was shortened by 7 bases and J by 2 bases, with 15 bases between the two germline ends. CDR3 loop: CASKDGGSRNQPQHF. The DNA for the CDR3 is TGTGCCAGCAAGGATGGGGGGAGTCGCAATCAGCCCCAGCATTTT.

The chain couples TRBV3-1 (or the pseudogene TRBV3-2) to TRBJ2-3; 8 nucleotides agree with TRBD2. J gave up 0 bases and V 0 bases, and 11 bases lay outside the gene matches. Germline CDR1 is LGHDT and CDR2 is YNNKEL (reference sequence). This CDR3 has 19 residues. In nucleotides, the CDR3 is TGTGCCAGCAGCCAAGATCGGCTAGCGGGCACCTCGAGCACAGATACGCAGTATTTT. Translated, it gives CASSQDRLAGTSSTDTQYF.

The rearrangement joins TRBV9 to TRBJ1-6; tentatively, D is TRBD1 (5 bases). The CDR3 has 14 residues. CDR1 is SGDLS, CDR2 YYNGEE, per germline. The ends were cut back, 0 bases at V and 8 bases at J, with 9 bases in the middle. The CDR3 spells CASSVGQTDSPLHF. The DNA of the CDR3 is TGTGCCAGCAGCGTAGGACAGACTGATTCACCCCTCCACTTT.

The rearrangement links TRBV2 to TRBJ2-3; D possibly corresponds to TRBD1 (6 bases). Trimming removed 7 bases from V and 2 bases from J, with 13 bases in between. The CDR3 length is 14 residues. CDR1 is SNHLY and CDR2 is FYNNEI in the germline V gene. CDR3 sequence reads: CASKIQGNTDTQYF. In DNA form, the CDR3 reads TGTGCCAGCAAAATACAGGGAAACACAGATACGCAGTATTTT.

This chain uses TRBV7-9 with TRBJ2-3, with 9 bases lining up with TRBD2. Trimming cost V 2 bases and J 2 bases; bases outside gene matches: 8. The CDR3 is 17 amino acids. Per the germline V gene, CDR1 is SEHNR and CDR2 is FQNEAQ (reference sequence). Here the CDR3 reads CASSLRDAGGVTDTQYF. DNA of the CDR3: TGTGCCAGCAGCTTAAGAGATGCGGGAGGGGTCACAGATACGCAGTATTTT.

The V gene is TRBV10-3, the J gene TRBJ2-1; D remains ambiguous. V dropped 0 bases and J dropped 7 bases, with 4 bases sitting between them. The CDR3 is made up of 12 amino acids. In germline, CDR1 is ENHRY, CDR2 SYGVKD. The CDR3 DNA sequence: TGTGCCATCAGTGAGTCCCAAAATGAGCAGTTCTTC. This gives the protein CAISESQNEQFF.

The chain has TRBV18 and TRBJ1-6; a weak D match, TRBD1 (6 bases). CDR3 size: 16 residues. Trimming removed 4 bases at V and 2 bases at J, with 12 bases between. Germline V gene data show CDR1 as KGHSH and CDR2 as LQKENI. The chain's CDR3 is CASSLQGGAYNSPLHF. In nucleotides, the CDR3 is TGTGCCAGCTCACTCCAAGGGGGTGCCTATAATTCACCCCTCCACTTT.

In nucleotides, the CDR3 is TGCGCCAGCAGCGTGACTTACGGGACTAGCGGGAGCCCGACCTACGAGCAGTACTTC. It specifies CASSVTYGTSGSPTYEQYF. The chain employs TRBV5-1 and TRBJ2-7, with 14 bases aligning to TRBD2. Germline loops: CDR1 SGHRS, CDR2 YFSETQ. The CDR3 spans 19 residues. The V gene end was trimmed by 4 bases and the J gene end by 2 bases; junction bases not matched to a gene: 14.